Listed below are T cell receptor beta chains from one sample, sequenced in a study of siplizumab effects on memory and regulatory T cells. TCRdb's table, derived via immunoSEQ multiplex PCR, lists solely in-frame clones and lacks some. The sample has roughly 56,000 clones; approximately 95% are singletons. The sample consisted of CD8+ T cells sorted from blood. The receptor set was obtained from a human donor in good health. Each CDR3 is given with its conserved first and last residue. A D gene is named only where the DNA matches it firmly. Expanded clones are given a class, and other clones once, few, many or no size at all.

clone_size | d_call | j_call | v_call | cdr3_aa | cdr3_nt
once | TRBD2 | TRBJ2-7 | TRBV4-2 | CASSQDMTSHFSYEQYF | TGTGCCAGCAGCCAAGATATGACTAGCCATTTCTCCTACGAGCAGTACTTC
. | TRBD2 | TRBJ2-3 | TRBV28 | CASGRDTDTQYF | TGTGCCAGCGGGAGGGACACAGATACGCAGTATTTT
. | . | TRBJ2-7 | TRBV10-1 | CASSESFAFVSSYEQYF | TGCGCCAGCAGTGAGTCGTTCGCTTTTGTCAGCTCCTACGAGCAGTACTTC
. | . | TRBJ2-1 | TRBV21-1 | CASSKAGPREQFF | TGTGCCAGCAGCAAAGCCGGTCCGAGGGAGCAGTTCTTC
. | TRBD2 | TRBJ2-7 | TRBV7-8 | CASSLPSDRATSGGSYEQYF | TGTGCCAGCAGCTTACCCTCGGACAGGGCGACTAGCGGGGGTTCCTACGAGCAGTACTTC
. | . | TRBJ2-5 | TRBV4-3 | CASSQDAARGFQETQYF | TGCGCCAGCAGCCAAGATGCGGCAAGGGGTTTCCAAGAGACCCAGTACTTC
. | TRBD2 | TRBJ2-7 | TRBV7-2 | CASSFQLAGEEQYF | TGTGCCAGCAGCTTTCAACTAGCGGGAGAGGAGCAGTACTTC
. | . | TRBJ2-7 | TRBV4-1 | CASSQVSSSYEQYF | TGCGCCAGCAGCCAAGTTTCGAGCTCCTACGAGCAGTACTTC
few | TRBD1 | TRBJ1-2 | TRBV4-1 | CASSQDGYRGNYGYTF | TGCGCCAGCAGCCAAGATGGATACAGGGGGAACTATGGCTACACCTTC
. | TRBD2 | TRBJ2-1 | TRBV4-1 | CASSQPQREHSYNEQFF | TGCGCCAGCAGCCAACCCCAGCGGGAGCACTCCTACAATGAGCAGTTCTTC
. | TRBD2 | TRBJ2-1 | TRBV4-2 | CASSGSGRGVTYNEQFF | TGTGCCAGCAGCGGAAGCGGGAGAGGTGTAACCTACAATGAGCAGTTCTTC
. | . | TRBJ2-7 | TRBV5-5 | CASSFVAALYEQYF | TGTGCCAGCAGCTTCGTTGCGGCGCTCTACGAGCAGTACTTC
. | TRBD1 | TRBJ1-1 | TRBV7-9 | CASSSVTGGSEAFF | TGTGCCAGCAGCTCGGTGACAGGGGGCTCTGAAGCTTTCTTT
few | . | TRBJ2-7 | TRBV28 | CASSQTSYEQYF | TGTGCCAGCAGTCAGACTAGTTACGAGCAGTACTTC
. | TRBD2 | TRBJ2-2 | TRBV29-1 | CSAIGLADKNTGELFF | TGCAGCGCCATCGGACTAGCGGATAAGAACACCGGGGAGCTGTTTTTT
. | . | TRBJ2-7 | TRBV28 | CASSFAATYAYEQYF | TGTGCCAGCAGTTTCGCAGCAACTTACGCCTACGAGCAGTACTTC
. | . | TRBJ1-2 | TRBV13 | CASSLGTGYGYTF | TGTGCCAGCAGCTTAGGCACTGGGTATGGCTACACCTTC